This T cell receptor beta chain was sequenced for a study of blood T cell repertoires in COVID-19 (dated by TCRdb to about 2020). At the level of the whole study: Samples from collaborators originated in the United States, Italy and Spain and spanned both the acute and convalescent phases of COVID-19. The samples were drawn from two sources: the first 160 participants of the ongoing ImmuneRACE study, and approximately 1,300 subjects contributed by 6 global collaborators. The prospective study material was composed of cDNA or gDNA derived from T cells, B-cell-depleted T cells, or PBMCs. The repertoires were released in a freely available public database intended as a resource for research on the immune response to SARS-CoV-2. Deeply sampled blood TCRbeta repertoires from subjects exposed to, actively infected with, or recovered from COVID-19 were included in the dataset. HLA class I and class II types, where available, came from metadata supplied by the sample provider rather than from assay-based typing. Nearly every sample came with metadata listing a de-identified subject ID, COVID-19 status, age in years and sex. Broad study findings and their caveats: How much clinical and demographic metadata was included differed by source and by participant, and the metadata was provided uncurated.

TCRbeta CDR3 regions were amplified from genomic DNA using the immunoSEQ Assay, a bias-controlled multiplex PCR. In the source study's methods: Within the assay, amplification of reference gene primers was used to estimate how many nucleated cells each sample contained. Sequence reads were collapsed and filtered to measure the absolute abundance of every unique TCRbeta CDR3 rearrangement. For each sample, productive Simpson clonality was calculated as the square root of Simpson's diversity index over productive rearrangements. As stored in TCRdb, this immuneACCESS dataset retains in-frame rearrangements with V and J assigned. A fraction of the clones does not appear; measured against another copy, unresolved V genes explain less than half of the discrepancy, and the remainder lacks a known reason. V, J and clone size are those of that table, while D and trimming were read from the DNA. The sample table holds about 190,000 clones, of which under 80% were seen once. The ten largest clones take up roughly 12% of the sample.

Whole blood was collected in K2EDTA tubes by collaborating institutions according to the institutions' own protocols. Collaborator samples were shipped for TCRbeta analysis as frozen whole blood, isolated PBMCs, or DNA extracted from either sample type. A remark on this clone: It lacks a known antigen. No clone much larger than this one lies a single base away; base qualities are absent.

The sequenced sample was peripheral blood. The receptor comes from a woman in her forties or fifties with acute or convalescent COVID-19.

The nucleotides are TGTGCCAGCGGACCGGGAGCCGGGGACTACACCTTC. Its translation reads: CASGPGAGDYTF. This chain joins TRBV25-1 to TRBJ1-2, with the D gene not confidently named. The CDR3, from cysteine to phenylalanine, totals 12 residues. The DNA shown is the 36-base CDR3, in frame from base 1. CDR1 is given as MGHDK and CDR2 as SYGVNS, both from the germline V gene. V loses 8 bases, J loses 10 bases, and the germline ends lie 17 bases apart.